A single sample is the source of the 18 T cell receptor beta chains below, sequenced in a study of OX40 agonist ivuxolimab in advanced cancers. The data were produced by immunoSEQ multiplex PCR, yet TCRdb's version contains in-frame clones alone and is incomplete. The data show 75,000 to 100,000 clones, with under 90% seen just once and around 5.8% held by the top ten. The sequences come from CD4+ or CD8+ T cells sorted from blood, collected in a trial of the OX40 agonist ivuxolimab. The source is an adult with an advanced solid tumor such as melanoma, head and neck, liver or kidney cancer.

V is TRBV18 and J is TRBJ2-2, with D possibly TRBD1 on 6 matching bases. The V gene's germline CDR1 is KGHSH and CDR2 LQKENI. V gave up 3 bases and J gave up 6 bases, with 8 bases separating them. The CDR3 contains 13 residues. CDR3 DNA: TGTGCCAGCTCACCCGACAGGTCCGGGGAGCTGTTTTTT. Its translation: CASSPDRSGELFF. The whole variable domain, remainder taken from reference TRBV18 and TRBJ2-2, is NAGVMQNPRHLVRRRGQEARLRCSPMKGHSHVYWYRQLPEEGLKFMVYLQKENIIDESGMPKERFSAEFPKEGPSILRIQQVVRGDSAAYFCASSPDRSGELFFGEGSRLTVL.

The chain couples TRBV19 to TRBJ2-2; the D gene could be TRBD1 or TRBD2 (5 bases each). V lost 5 bases, J lost 4 bases, and 14 bases lay in between. Per germline, CDR1 LNHDA and CDR2 SQIVND (reference sequence). There are 15 residues in the CDR3. DNA of the CDR3: TGTGCCAGTAGTTATGCGGCAGGGAGCACCGGGGAGCTGTTTTTT. Protein product: CASSYAAGSTGELFF. The full variable domain, completed using reference TRBV19 and TRBJ2-2, is DGGITQSPKYLFRKEGQNVTLSCEQNLNHDAMYWYRQDPGQGLRLIYYSQIVNDFQKGDIAEGYSVSREKKESFPLTVTSAQKNPTAFYLCASSYAAGSTGELFFGEGSRLTVL.

The chain uses TRBV5-4 and TRBJ2-3; D not certain. This CDR3 contains 13 residues. V lost 7 bases and J lost 0, with 9 bases in between. Germline CDR1 and CDR2: SGHNT and YYREEE (reference sequence). CDR3 sequence reads: CASGQTSTDTQYF. The CDR3 DNA reads as TGTGCCAGCGGTCAGACTAGCACAGATACGCAGTATTTT.

The chain has TRBV30 and TRBJ2-1, with a tentative D call TRBD2 (5 bases). The germline V and J ends were trimmed by 3 bases and 8 bases, with 20 bases remaining between them. The CDR3 sequence is 15 residues long. CDR1 is GTSNPN and CDR2 is SVGIG in the germline V gene (reference sequence). This chain's CDR3 is CAWRIEGFHVDEQFF. CDR3 nucleotide sequence: TGTGCCTGGAGAATTGAGGGCTTCCACGTCGATGAGCAGTTCTTC.

The chain carries TRBV6-4 and TRBJ2-1; 12 nucleotides line up with TRBD1. The V segment lost 6 bases and the J segment 1 base; nucleotides outside the gene matches: 7. There are 17 residues in the CDR3. Germline CDR1 is MRHNA and CDR2 is SNTAGT. The CDR3 coding sequence is TGTGCCAGCAGCTACGGGGGACAGGGGGCTTCCTACAATGAGCAGTTCTTC. It is translated as CASSYGGQGASYNEQFF.

This chain connects TRBV11-3 to TRBJ2-7; D remains ambiguous. V was cut by 0 bases and J by 4 bases, with 13 bases left in between. The CDR3 has 15 amino acids. Per the germline V gene, CDR1 is SGHNT and CDR2 is YENEEA. The chain's CDR3 is CASSLDSRMGYEQYF. DNA of the CDR3: TGTGCCAGCAGCTTAGATTCCAGGATGGGTTACGAGCAGTACTTC.

Only one count was recorded for this clone. The chain recombines TRBV5-1 with TRBJ2-2; D remains ambiguous. Germline V gene data show CDR1 as SGHRS and CDR2 as YFSETQ. The CDR3 consists of 13 residues. V was shortened by 0 bases and J by 6 bases, with 6 bases between the two germline ends. CDR3 coding DNA: TGCGCCAGCAGCTTGGACTGGGCCGGGGAGCTGTTTTTT. Its translation is CASSLDWAGELFF. Full variable domain (missing parts from reference TRBV5-1 and TRBJ2-2): KAGVTQTPRYLIKTRGQQVTLSCSPISGHRSVSWYQQTPGQGLQFLFEYFSETQRNKGNFPGRFSGRQFSNSRSEMNVSTLELGDSALYLCASSLDWAGELFFGEGSRLTVL.

This chain connects TRBV7-3 to TRBJ1-5, with a possible D match to TRBD1 (6 bases). The CDR3 sequence is 14 residues long. With 5 bases removed from V and 3 bases from J, the gap between germline ends came to 11 bases. CDR1 is SGHTA, CDR2 FQGTGA, per germline. The CDR3 loop reads CASSQGQINQPQHF. CDR3 nucleotide sequence: TGTGCCAGCAGCCAGGGGCAGATCAATCAGCCCCAGCATTTT.

The chain is built from TRBV15 and TRBJ2-1; 12 bases align to TRBD1. Unmatched junction bases numbered 5, after V lost 2 bases and J lost 9 bases. Germline assignment: CDR1 LNHNV and CDR2 YYDKDF (reference sequence). The length of the CDR3 is 15 residues. The CDR3 sequence: CATSRPGQGAREQFF. CDR3 nucleotides: TGTGCCACCAGCAGACCGGGACAGGGGGCGCGTGAGCAGTTCTTC.

The chain links TRBV2 to TRBJ2-7; 7 bases fit TRBD2. This CDR3 contains 14 residues. The V gene end was trimmed by 3 bases and the J gene end by 7 bases; junction bases not matched to a gene: 9. CDR1 and CDR2 from the germline V gene are SNHLY and FYNNEI. For the CDR3, the DNA is TGTGCCAGCAGTGACGTAGGCGGGAGCAGAGAGCAGTACTTC. This codes for CASSDVGGSREQYF.

The V gene is TRBV5-4, the J gene TRBJ2-3, with D possibly matching TRBD2 (6 bases). This CDR3 has 15 amino acids. CDR1 SGHNT and CDR2 YYREEE come from the germline V gene (reference sequence). The germline V and J ends were trimmed by 0 bases and 3 bases, with 11 bases remaining between them. CDR3 region: CASSLDGSLTDTQYF. The CDR3 bases are TGTGCCAGCAGCTTGGACGGGAGCCTTACAGATACGCAGTATTTT.

The CDR3 DNA follows: TGTGCCAGCAGCCAGACCGGGACGGGTGCTAACTATGGCTACACCTTC. As protein: CASSQTGTGANYGYTF. The V and J genes are TRBV11-2 and TRBJ1-2; tentative D call: TRBD1 (5 bases). Per germline, CDR1 SGHAT and CDR2 FQNNGV. This CDR3 is built from 16 residues. The V end lost 5 bases, the J end lost 0 bases, and 16 bases lay between the germline ends.

DNA for the CDR3: TGTGCCAGTAGTATATCGTCCCTTGAGCAGTTCTTC. The encoded protein is CASSISSLEQFF. V gene TRBV19 combines with J gene TRBJ2-1; D gene uncertain. Trimming removed 2 bases at V and 9 bases at J, with 8 bases between. The CDR3 consists of 12 residues. In germline, CDR1 is LNHDA, CDR2 SQIVND (reference sequence).

The J gene is TRBJ2-5, the V gene TRBV7-2, with a weak D call TRBD2 (6 bases). V shed 2 bases and J shed 5 bases, with 12 bases lying between them. The CDR3 is 14 residues long. From germline, CDR1 is SGHTA and CDR2 FQGNSA. The CDR3 loop is CASSLWEVLETQYF. CDR3 nucleotides: TGTGCCAGCAGCTTATGGGAGGTCTTGGAGACCCAGTACTTC.

The rearrangement uses TRBV5-6 and TRBJ2-7; maybe TRBD2 (7 bases). CDR3 length equals 15 residues. V was cut by 6 bases and J by 6 bases, with 22 bases left in between. Germline values: CDR1 SGHDT, CDR2 YYEEEE. CDR3 DNA sequence: TGTGCCAGCACCCCCAGGGGTATGGGGGGGCTCGAGCAGTACTTC. This codes for CASTPRGMGGLEQYF.

V and J are TRBV9 and TRBJ1-2, with TRBD1 matching 7 bases. Germline V gene lookup returns CDR1 SGDLS and CDR2 YYNGEE. Trimming removed 4 bases from V and 4 bases from J; junction bases left unmatched: 7. This CDR3 has 14 residues. CDR3 in amino acids: CASSFGQESYGYTF. The CDR3 DNA follows: TGTGCCAGCAGCTTTGGACAGGAGTCCTATGGCTACACCTTC.

The genes are TRBV5-4 and TRBJ2-3; the D is unclear. V was pared by 0 bases and J by 2 bases, with 7 bases between. Per germline, CDR1 SGHNT and CDR2 YYREEE (reference sequence). The CDR3 contains 14 residues. CDR3 in DNA: TGTGCCAGCAGCTTGGGGACCTCCACAGATACGCAGTATTTT. Translation gives CASSLGTSTDTQYF.

The chain recombines TRBV27 with TRBJ2-2; 8 nucleotides agree with TRBD2. V was pared by 0 bases and J by 5 bases, with 11 bases of the junction left unmatched. CDR1 is MNHEY and CDR2 is SMNVEV in the germline V gene (reference sequence). This CDR3 comprises 18 residues. CDR3 amino acids: CASSLSPGAGGRTGELFF. CDR3 bases: TGTGCCAGCAGTTTATCCCCCGGGGCGGGGGGTCGGACCGGGGAGCTGTTTTTT.